These T cell receptor beta chains were read from a single sample in a study of human T cells and chemical hapten exposure. TCRdb ran MiXCR on the RACE reads and lists one entry per CDR3 protein. The data show about 350,000 distinct CDR3 sequences, 6% to 7% seen once. The material sequenced was whole blood, taken in connection with sensitization to the hapten diphenylcyclopropenone (DPC). The receptors stem from a woman aged 18-29 years with alopecia areata. Some clones in this sample may be carry-over from other donors' samples. Each CDR3 is given with its conserved first and last residue. A D gene is named only where the DNA matches it firmly. Clone size appears in some rows only: once, few, many, or a class for an expanded clone.

D,V,J,size,DNA,CDR3
TRBD1,TRBV5-8,TRBJ2-3,few,TGTGCCAGCAGCCCCACTAGGACAGGGGCCACAGATACGCAGTATTTT,CASSPTRTGATDTQYF
.,TRBV6-1,TRBJ1-5,many,TGTGCCAGCAGGCTAAAACAGGATCAGCCCCAGCATTTT,CASRLKQDQPQHF
.,TRBV5-1,TRBJ2-3,.,TGCGCCAGCAGCTATGAGGGCCGAGGTACGCAGTATTTT,CASSYEGRGTQYF
.,TRBV6-5,TRBJ1-1,.,TGTGCCAGCAGTTACTCCCGGGGTAGGTCTGAAGCTTTCTTT,CASSYSRGRSEAFF
TRBD1,TRBV28,TRBJ2-7,many,TGTGCCAGCACTCGGGGACAGGGGGGTTACGAGCAGTACTTC,CASTRGQGGYEQYF
.,TRBV2,TRBJ1-5,many,TGTGCCAGCAGTGAATTTAGGAGGGACGGTCAGCCCCAGCATTTT,CASSEFRRDGQPQHF
.,TRBV6-1,TRBJ1-5,many,TGTGCCAGCACAGACCCCAGCAGGGGCTTCAATCAGCCCCAGCATTTT,CASTDPSRGFNQPQHF
TRBD1,TRBV7-9,TRBJ2-1,.,TGTGCCAGCAGCTCCCGTCAACCGGGACAGTACAATGAGCAGTTCTTC,CASSSRQPGQYNEQFF
.,TRBV4-1,TRBJ2-3,.,TGCGCCAGCAGCCAAGATAGGCGGGGTGGAAGTCGGGATACGCAGTATTTT,CASSQDRRGGSRDTQYF
.,TRBV5-1,TRBJ2-7,.,TGCGCCAGCAGCAAAGATCGGGACGAGCAGTACTTC,CASSKDRDEQYF
TRBD1,TRBV5-4,TRBJ1-6,many,TGTGCCAGCAGCTTGACAGGGGGAGGCTCACCCCTCCACTTT,CASSLTGGGSPLHF
.,TRBV5-1,TRBJ2-5,few,TGCGCCAGCAGCTTAGGGGACAAGTACCAAGAGACCCAGTACTTC,CASSLGDKYQETQYF
.,TRBV14,TRBJ2-6,.,TGTGCCAGCAGCCAAGCGAGGCGGATCTCTGGGGCCAACGTCCTGACTTTC,CASSQARRISGANVLTF
.,TRBV4-3,TRBJ1-4,many,TGCGCCAGCAGCCAAGGCACAGCAGTTGAAAAACTGTTTTTT,CASSQGTAVEKLFF
TRBD1,TRBV7-9,TRBJ1-4,many,TGTGCCAGCAGCTTAGGACAGGGCGGAGAAGAAAAACTGTTTTTT,CASSLGQGGEEKLFF
.,TRBV10-3,TRBJ2-1,.,TGTGCCATCAGTGAGCCGACTAGTGTGCAGTTCTTC,CAISEPTSVQFF
.,TRBV20-1,TRBJ1-6,few,TGCAGTGCTAGTCTACTGACAGGCAGCTCCTATAATTCACCCCTCCACTTT,CSASLLTGSSYNSPLHF
.,TRBV6-2/TRBV6-3,TRBJ1-5,many,TGTGCCAGCAGTCGAGGTGAAGGTCAGCCCCAGCATTTT,CASSRGEGQPQHF
TRBD1,TRBV3-1,TRBJ1-1,many,TGTGCCAGCAGCAGCGGGACAGGAACCCCGAACACTGAAGCTTTCTTT,CASSSGTGTPNTEAFF
.,TRBV4-3,TRBJ1-2,.,TGCGCCAGCAGCCACAGCAACAAGGCTAACTATGGCTACACCTTC,CASSHSNKANYGYTF
.,TRBV27,TRBJ1-5,few,TGTGCCAGCAGGACTTGGAGCAATCAGCCCCAGCATTTT,CASRTWSNQPQHF
.,TRBV21-1,TRBJ1-4,many,TGTGCCAGCAGCAAAGTAAATTCCGGGACAGGGGGTGGAAAACTGTTTTTT,CASSKVNSGTGGGKLFF
.,TRBV4-3,TRBJ1-4,few,TGCGCCAGCAGCCAAGAGTGGTCCTATGGCCATGAAAAACTGTTTTTT,CASSQEWSYGHEKLFF
TRBD1,TRBV12-3/TRBV12-4,TRBJ2-2,.,TGTGCCAGCAGTCCGGGACAGGGGTTTCCCGGGGAGCTGTTTTTT,CASSPGQGFPGELFF
.,TRBV4-1,TRBJ1-1,many,TGCGCCAGCAGCCAAGTTCCCGCGAACACTGAAGCTTTCTTT,CASSQVPANTEAFF
.,TRBV6-2/TRBV6-3,TRBJ1-2,many,TGTGCCAGCAGTTCAACGCGCGGAGTCTCAATGGCTAACTATGGCTACACCTTC,CASSSTRGVSMANYGYTF
TRBD1,TRBV7-9,TRBJ1-2,many,TGTGCCAGCAGCTTGGGACAGGGGCAGAAGGATGGCTACACCTTC,CASSLGQGQKDGYTF
.,TRBV6-6,TRBJ1-4,.,TGTGCCAGCAATACACAGGGCGGGGGTGCTAATGAAAAACTGTTTTTT,CASNTQGGGANEKLFF
.,TRBV9,TRBJ2-5,few,TGTGCCAGCAGCGTAGATATAGCCCACGCTGAGACCCAGTACTTC,CASSVDIAHAETQYF
.,TRBV6-1,TRBJ1-5,.,TGTGCCAGCAGTGATCGTACAGGGTTATGGAGCAATCAGCCCCAGCATTTT,CASSDRTGLWSNQPQHF
TRBD1,TRBV9,TRBJ1-6,many,TGTGCCAGCAGCGTAGCCGACAGGGGGACTAATTCACCCCTCCACTTT,CASSVADRGTNSPLHF
.,TRBV3-1,TRBJ1-1,many,TGTGCCAGCAGCCAAGCCTCATTGAGCACTGAAGCTTTCTTT,CASSQASLSTEAFF
.,TRBV4-3,TRBJ2-2,few,TGCGCCAGCAGCCAAGATTTACCCCGCGGAGGGACCGGGGAGCTGTTTTTT,CASSQDLPRGGTGELFF
.,TRBV7-2,TRBJ2-5,few,TGTGCCAGCAGCAACCGGGACCCCACAGAGACCCAGTACTTC,CASSNRDPTETQYF
.,TRBV6-2/TRBV6-3,TRBJ1-5,.,TGTGCCAGCAGTTACACGGGGGTAGGCAATCAGCCCCAGCATTTT,CASSYTGVGNQPQHF
TRBD1,TRBV6-1,TRBJ1-1,many,TGTGCCAGCAGTGATAGGGGGCGGAACACTGAAGCTTTCTTT,CASSDRGRNTEAFF
TRBD1,TRBV6-6,TRBJ1-2,.,TGTGCCAGCAGCCCCGGGACAGGGGTGTCAGCTAACTATGGCTACACCTTC,CASSPGTGVSANYGYTF
.,TRBV20-1,TRBJ1-1,.,TGCAGTGCTAGAGCGGACAGTTCCACTGAAGCTTTCTTT,CSARADSSTEAFF
TRBD2,TRBV19,TRBJ2-5,.,TGTGCCAGTAGCTCGACTAGCGGACAAGAGACCCAGTACTTC,CASSSTSGQETQYF
.,TRBV20-1,TRBJ1-2,few,TGCAGTGCTGAAGACAAAGCCTATGGCTACACCTTC,CSAEDKAYGYTF
.,TRBV5-4,TRBJ2-7,few,TGTGCCAGCAGCGGTTCAGGGGTAGGGGAGGACGAGCAGTACTTC,CASSGSGVGEDEQYF
TRBD1,TRBV10-3,TRBJ1-1,many,TGTGCCATCAGAGACAGGGGCGCGGACACTGAAGCTTTCTTT,CAIRDRGADTEAFF
.,TRBV4-1,TRBJ2-7,many,TGCGCCAGCAGCCAAGTTCAAAGCTTTTATACTCGTTCCTACGAGCAGTACTTC,CASSQVQSFYTRSYEQYF
.,TRBV3-1,TRBJ2-3,many,TGTGCCAGCAGCCAAGATAGGGAAGATACGCAGTATTTT,CASSQDREDTQYF
TRBD2,TRBV12-3/TRBV12-4,TRBJ2-3,many,TGTGCCAGCAGTCCCTATGCTAGCGGGGGGGCCAAGGATACGCAGTATTTT,CASSPYASGGAKDTQYF
.,TRBV20-1,TRBJ2-2,few,TGCAGTGCTAGTGACAAAACCTATTACACCGGGGAGCTGTTTTTT,CSASDKTYYTGELFF
.,TRBV5-6,TRBJ1-3,many,TGTGCCAGCAGCTCACTCCCAGGGAATCCCCACACCATATATTTT,CASSSLPGNPHTIYF
.,TRBV2,TRBJ2-5,.,TGTGCCAGCAGTCGGTTAGGGGACCAAGAGACCCAGTACTTC,CASSRLGDQETQYF
.,TRBV12-3/TRBV12-4,TRBJ1-1,.,TGTGCCAGCAGTTTAGCGCCAGTGGGAGCTTTCTTT,CASSLAPVGAFF
.,TRBV2,TRBJ2-1,few,TGTGCCAGCAGTGGACTAGGCGAGCAGTTCTTC,CASSGLGEQFF
.,TRBV6-5,TRBJ1-6,few,TGTGCCAGCAGTCTGGCCGCCAGGAGCTCCTATAATTCACCCCTCCACTTT,CASSLAARSSYNSPLHF
TRBD2,TRBV2,TRBJ2-3,few,TGTGCCAGCAGTACCGACCCGGGACTAGCATCAGATACGCAGTATTTT,CASSTDPGLASDTQYF
.,TRBV4-3,TRBJ2-2,few,TGCGCCAGCAGCCAAGAAACTGGCCCGAACACCGGGGAGCTGTTTTTT,CASSQETGPNTGELFF